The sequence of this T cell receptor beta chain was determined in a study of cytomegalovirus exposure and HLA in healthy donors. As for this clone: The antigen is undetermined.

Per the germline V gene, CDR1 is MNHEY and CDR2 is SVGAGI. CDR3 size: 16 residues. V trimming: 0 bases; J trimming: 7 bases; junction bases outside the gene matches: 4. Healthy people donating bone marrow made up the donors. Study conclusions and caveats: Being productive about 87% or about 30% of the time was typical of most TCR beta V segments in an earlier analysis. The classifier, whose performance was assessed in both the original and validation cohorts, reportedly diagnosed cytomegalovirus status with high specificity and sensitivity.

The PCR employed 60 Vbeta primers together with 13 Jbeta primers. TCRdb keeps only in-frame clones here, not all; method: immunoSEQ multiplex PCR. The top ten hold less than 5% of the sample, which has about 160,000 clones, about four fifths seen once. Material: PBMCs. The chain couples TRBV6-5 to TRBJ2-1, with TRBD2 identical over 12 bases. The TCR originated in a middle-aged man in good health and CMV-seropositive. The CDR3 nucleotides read TGTGCCAGCAGTTACTCCGCTAGCGGGGGGGCAAATGAGCAGTTCTTC. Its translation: CASSYSASGGANEQFF.